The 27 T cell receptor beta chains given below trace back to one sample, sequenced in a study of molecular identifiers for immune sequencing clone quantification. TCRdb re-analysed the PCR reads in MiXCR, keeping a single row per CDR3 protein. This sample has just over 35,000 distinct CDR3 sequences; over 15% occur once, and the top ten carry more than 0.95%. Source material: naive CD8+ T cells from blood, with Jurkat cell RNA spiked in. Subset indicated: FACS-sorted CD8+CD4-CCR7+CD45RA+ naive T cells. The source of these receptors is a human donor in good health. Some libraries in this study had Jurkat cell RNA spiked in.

This chain's CDR3 is CASRVTSASYEQYF. For the CDR3, the DNA is TGTGCCAGCAGGGTGACATCAGCTTCCTACGAGCAGTACTTC. The chain is built from TRBV27 and TRBJ2-7; D call uncertain. Trimming took off 6 bases at V and 1 base at J, with 13 bases between the two ends. Germline CDR1 is MNHEY and CDR2 is SMNVEV (reference sequence). The CDR3 totals 14 residues.

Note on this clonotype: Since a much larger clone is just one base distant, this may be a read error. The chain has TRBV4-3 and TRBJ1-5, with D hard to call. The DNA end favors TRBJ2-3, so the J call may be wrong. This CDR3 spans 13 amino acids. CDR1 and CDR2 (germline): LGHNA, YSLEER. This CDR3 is CASSQGINQPQYF. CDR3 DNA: TGCGCCAGCAGCCAAGGAATCAATCAGCCCCAGTATTTT.

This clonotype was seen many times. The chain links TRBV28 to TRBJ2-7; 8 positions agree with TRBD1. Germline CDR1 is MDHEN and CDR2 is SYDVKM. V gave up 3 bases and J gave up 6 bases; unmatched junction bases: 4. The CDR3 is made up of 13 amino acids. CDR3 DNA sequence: TGTGCCAGCAGTTTTCAGGGGGCGCGCGAGCAGTACTTC. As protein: CASSFQGAREQYF.

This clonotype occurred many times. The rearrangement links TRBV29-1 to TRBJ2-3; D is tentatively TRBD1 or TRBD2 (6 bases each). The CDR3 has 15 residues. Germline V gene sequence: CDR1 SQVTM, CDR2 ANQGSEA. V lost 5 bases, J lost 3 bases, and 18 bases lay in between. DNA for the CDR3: TGCAGCGTTTCTGGGGGGCGGATGTGGACAGATACGCAGTATTTT. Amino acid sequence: CSVSGGRMWTDTQYF.

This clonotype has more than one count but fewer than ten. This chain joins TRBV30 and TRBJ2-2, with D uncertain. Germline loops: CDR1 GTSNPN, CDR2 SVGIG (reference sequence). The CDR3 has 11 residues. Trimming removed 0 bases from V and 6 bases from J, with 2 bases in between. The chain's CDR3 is CAWSVAGELFF. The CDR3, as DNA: TGTGCCTGGAGTGTAGCCGGGGAGCTGTTTTTT.

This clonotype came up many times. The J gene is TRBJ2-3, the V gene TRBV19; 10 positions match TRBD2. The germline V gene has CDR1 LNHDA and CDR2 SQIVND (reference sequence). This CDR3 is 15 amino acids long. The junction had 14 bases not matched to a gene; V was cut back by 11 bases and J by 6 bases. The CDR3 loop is CASQRASGGQDTQYF. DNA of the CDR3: TGTGCCTCCCAGAGGGCTAGCGGGGGTCAGGATACGCAGTATTTT. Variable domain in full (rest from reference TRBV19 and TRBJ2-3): DGGITQSPKYLFRKEGQNVTLSCEQNLNHDAMYWYRQDPGQGLRLIYYSQIVNDFQKGDIAEGYSVSREKKESFPLTVTSAQKNPTAFYLCASQRASGGQDTQYFGPGTRLTVL.

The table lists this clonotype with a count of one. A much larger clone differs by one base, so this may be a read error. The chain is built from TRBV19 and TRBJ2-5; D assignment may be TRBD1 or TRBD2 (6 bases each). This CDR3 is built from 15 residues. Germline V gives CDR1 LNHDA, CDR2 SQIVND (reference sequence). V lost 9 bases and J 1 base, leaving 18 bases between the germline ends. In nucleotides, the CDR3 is TGTGCCAGGAGTCCCCGGGGGCGACCCCAAGAGACCCAGTACTTC. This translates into CARSPRGRPQETQYF. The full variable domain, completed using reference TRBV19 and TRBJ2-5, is DGGITQSPKYLFRKEGQNVTLSCEQNLNHDAMYWYRQDPGQGLRLIYYSQIVNDFQKGDIAEGYSVSREKKESFPLTVTSAQKNPTAFYLCARSPRGRPQETQYFGPGTRLLVL.

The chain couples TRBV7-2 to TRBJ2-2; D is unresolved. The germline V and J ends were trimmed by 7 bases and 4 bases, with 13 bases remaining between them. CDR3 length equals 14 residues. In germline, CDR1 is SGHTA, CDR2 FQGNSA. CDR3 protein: CASTLGWGTGELFF. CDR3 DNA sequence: TGTGCCAGCACCCTGGGGTGGGGCACCGGGGAGCTGTTTTTT.

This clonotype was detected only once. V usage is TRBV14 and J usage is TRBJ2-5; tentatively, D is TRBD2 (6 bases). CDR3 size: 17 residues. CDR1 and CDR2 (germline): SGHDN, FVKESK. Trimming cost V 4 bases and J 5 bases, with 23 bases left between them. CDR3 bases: TGTGCCAGCAGCCCGACCCCTAACGGGAGTTTGAGCGAGACCCAGTACTTC. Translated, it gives CASSPTPNGSLSETQYF.

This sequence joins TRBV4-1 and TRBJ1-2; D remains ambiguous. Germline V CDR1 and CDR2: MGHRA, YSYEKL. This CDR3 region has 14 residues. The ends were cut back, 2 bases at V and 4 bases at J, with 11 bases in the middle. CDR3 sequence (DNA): TGCGCCAGCAGCCAACCGATGGCGGGCTATGGCTACACCTTC. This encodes CASSQPMAGYGYTF.

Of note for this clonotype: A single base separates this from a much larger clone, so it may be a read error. DNA for the CDR3: TGTGCCAGCAGCGACAAACCTGACAGAAGTACTCGTGGTACGCAGTATTTT. Translation gives CASSDKPDRSTRGTQYF. The gene calls are TRBV9 and TRBJ2-3, with D tentatively TRBD1 (5 bases). The length of the CDR3 is 17 residues. Germline V lookup: CDR1 SGDLS, CDR2 YYNGEE. Trimming removed 3 bases at V and 8 bases at J, with 25 bases between. The whole variable domain, filled in from reference TRBV9 and TRBJ2-3, reads DSGVTQTPKHLITATGQRVTLRCSPRSGDLSVYWYQQSLDQGLQFLIQYYNGEERAKGNILERFSAQQFPDLHSELNLSSLELGDSALYFCASSDKPDRSTRGTQYFGPGTRLTVL.

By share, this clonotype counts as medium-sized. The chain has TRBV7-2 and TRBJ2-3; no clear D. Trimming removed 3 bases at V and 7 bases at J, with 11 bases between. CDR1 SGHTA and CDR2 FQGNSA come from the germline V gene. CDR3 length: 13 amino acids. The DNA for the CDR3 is TGTGCCAGCAGCTTCGACCTAGGCCATACGCAGTATTTT. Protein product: CASSFDLGHTQYF.

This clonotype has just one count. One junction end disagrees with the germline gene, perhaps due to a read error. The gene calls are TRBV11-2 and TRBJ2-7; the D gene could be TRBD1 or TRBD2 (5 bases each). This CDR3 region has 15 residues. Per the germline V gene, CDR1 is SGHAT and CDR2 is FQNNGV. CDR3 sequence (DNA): TGTGCCAGCAGCCCAGAAAAGGGACGGGGCTACGAGCAGTGCTTC. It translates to CASSPEKGRGYEQCF.

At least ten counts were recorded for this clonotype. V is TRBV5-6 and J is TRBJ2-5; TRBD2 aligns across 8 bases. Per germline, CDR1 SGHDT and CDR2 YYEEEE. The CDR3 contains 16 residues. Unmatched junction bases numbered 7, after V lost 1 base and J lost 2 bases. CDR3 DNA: TGTGCCAGCAGCTTGTGGAGCGGGAGTGATCAAGAGACCCAGTACTTC. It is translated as CASSLWSGSDQETQYF.

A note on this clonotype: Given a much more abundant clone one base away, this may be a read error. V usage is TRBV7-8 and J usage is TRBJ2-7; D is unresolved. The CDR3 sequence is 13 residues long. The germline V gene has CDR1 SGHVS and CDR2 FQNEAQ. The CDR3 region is CASSLLGWYEEYF. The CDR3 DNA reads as TGTGCCAGCAGCTTATTGGGCTGGTACGAGGAGTACTTC.

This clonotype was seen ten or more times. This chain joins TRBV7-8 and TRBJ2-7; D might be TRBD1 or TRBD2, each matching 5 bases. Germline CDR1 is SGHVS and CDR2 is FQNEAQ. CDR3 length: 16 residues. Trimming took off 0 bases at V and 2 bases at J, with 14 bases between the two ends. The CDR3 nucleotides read TGTGCCAGCAGCTTAGCCCCCGGGACGTCCGCCTACGAGCAGTACTTC. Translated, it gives CASSLAPGTSAYEQYF.

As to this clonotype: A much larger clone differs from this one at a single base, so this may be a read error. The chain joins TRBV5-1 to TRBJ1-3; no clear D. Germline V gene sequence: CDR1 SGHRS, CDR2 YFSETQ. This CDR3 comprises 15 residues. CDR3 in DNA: TGCGCCAACAGCTTGGACCCAAGCTCTGGAAACACCATATATTTT. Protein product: CANSLDPSSGNTIYF.

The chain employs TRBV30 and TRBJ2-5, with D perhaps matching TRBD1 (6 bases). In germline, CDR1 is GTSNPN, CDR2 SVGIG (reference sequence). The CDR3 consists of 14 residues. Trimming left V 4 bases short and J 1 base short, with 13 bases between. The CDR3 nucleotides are TGTGCCTGGACGAACACAGGGACCCAAGAGACCCAGTACTTC. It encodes CAWTNTGTQETQYF.

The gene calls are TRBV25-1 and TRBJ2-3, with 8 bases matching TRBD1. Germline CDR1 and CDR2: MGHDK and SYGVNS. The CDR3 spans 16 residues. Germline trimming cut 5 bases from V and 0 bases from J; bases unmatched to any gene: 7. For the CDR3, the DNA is TGTGCCAGCAGTCCCGGGACAGGCCTTAGCACAGATACGCAGTATTTT. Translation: CASSPGTGLSTDTQYF.

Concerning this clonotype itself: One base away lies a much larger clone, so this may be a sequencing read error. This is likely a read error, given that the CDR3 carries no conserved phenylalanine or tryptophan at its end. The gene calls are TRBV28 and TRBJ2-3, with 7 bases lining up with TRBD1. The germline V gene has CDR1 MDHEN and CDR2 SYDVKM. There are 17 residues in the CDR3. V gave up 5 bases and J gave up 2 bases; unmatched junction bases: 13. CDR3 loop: CASSPTAQGIYTDTQYL. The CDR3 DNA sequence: TGTGCCAGCAGTCCCACAGCACAGGGGATATACACAGATACGCAGTATCTT.

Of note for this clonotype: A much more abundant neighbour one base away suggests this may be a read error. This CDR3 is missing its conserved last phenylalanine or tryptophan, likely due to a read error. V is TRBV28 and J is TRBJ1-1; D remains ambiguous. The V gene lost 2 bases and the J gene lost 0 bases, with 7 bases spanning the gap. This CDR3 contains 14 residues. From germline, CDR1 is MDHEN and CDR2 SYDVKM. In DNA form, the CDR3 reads TGTGCCAGCAGTTTAAGAGGCATGAACACTGAAGCTTTCCTT. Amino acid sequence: CASSLRGMNTEAFL.

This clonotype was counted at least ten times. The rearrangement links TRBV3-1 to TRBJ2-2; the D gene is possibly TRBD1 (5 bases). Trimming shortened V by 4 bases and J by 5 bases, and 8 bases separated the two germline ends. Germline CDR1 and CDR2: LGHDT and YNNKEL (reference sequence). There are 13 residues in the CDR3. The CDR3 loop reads CASSLGDTGELFF. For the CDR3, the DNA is TGTGCCAGCAGCCTAGGGGATACCGGGGAGCTGTTTTTT. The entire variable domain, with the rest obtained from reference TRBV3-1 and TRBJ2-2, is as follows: DTAVSQTPKYLVTQMGNDKSIKCEQNLGHDTMYWYKQDSKKFLKIMFSYNNKELIINETVPNRFSPKSPDKAHLNLHINSLELGDSAVYFCASSLGDTGELFFGEGSRLTVL.

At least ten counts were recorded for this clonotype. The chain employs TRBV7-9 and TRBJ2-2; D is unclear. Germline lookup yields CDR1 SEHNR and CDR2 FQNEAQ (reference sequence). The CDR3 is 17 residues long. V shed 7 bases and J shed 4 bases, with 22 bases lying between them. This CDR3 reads CASMGLPGSEFTGELFF. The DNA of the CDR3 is TGTGCCAGCATGGGTCTTCCTGGATCAGAGTTCACCGGGGAGCTGTTTTTT.

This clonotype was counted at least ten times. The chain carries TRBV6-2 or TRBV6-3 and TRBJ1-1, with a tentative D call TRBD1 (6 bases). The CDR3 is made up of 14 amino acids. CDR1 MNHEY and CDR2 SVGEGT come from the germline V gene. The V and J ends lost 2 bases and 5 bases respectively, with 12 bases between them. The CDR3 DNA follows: TGTGCCAGCAGTTACCGGGGGGCGCAAACTGAAGCTTTCTTT. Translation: CASSYRGAQTEAFF.

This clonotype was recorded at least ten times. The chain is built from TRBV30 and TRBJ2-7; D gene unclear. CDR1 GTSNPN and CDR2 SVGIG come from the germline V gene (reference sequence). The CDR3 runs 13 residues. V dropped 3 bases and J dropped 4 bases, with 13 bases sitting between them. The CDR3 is CAWSENHSYEQYF. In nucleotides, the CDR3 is TGTGCCTGGAGCGAAAACCACAGTTACGAGCAGTACTTC.

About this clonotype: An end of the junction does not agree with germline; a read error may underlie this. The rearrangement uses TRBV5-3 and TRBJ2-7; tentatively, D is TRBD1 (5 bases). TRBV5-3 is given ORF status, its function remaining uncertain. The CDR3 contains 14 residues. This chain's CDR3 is CASSLAQGSYEQHF. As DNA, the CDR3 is TGTGCCAGCAGCTTGGCCCAGGGTTCCTACGAGCAGCACTTC.

This CDR3 is CASKITLGYEQYF. For the CDR3, the DNA is TGTGCCAGCAAAATAACCCTGGGCTACGAGCAGTACTTC. This chain links TRBV27 with TRBJ2-7; no definite D call. V gave up 7 bases and J gave up 3 bases, with 13 bases separating them. CDR3 length: 13 residues. The V gene's germline CDR1 is MNHEY and CDR2 SMNVEV (reference sequence).